The 18 T cell receptor beta chains below come from one sample, sequenced in a study of Graves' ophthalmopathy and Graves' hyperthyroidism. Researchers took RNA transcripts and amplified TCR beta CDR3 regions from them. Second-round multiplex PCR came after a first-round RT-PCR that employed HTBI primers. MiXCR, applied by TCRdb to the multiplex PCR reads, yields one record per CDR3 protein. The sample carries around 1.1 million distinct CDR3 sequences, roughly two fifths recorded once. The sample taken for sequencing was peripheral blood or thyroid tissue (not recorded which). Source of these receptors: an adult man with Graves' hyperthyroidism.

This clonotype showed up just a few times. V usage is TRBV6-6 and J usage is TRBJ2-7, with a possible D match to TRBD1 (5 bases). From germline, CDR1 is MNHNY and CDR2 SVGAGI (reference sequence). With 5 bases removed from V and 4 bases from J, the gap between germline ends came to 15 bases. The CDR3 loop spans 14 amino acids. The CDR3 DNA reads as TGTGCCAGCAGTGTCGCCCAGGGCGTATACGAGCAGTACTTC. Translation: CASSVAQGVYEQYF.

In this sample, this clonotype turned up many times. V gene TRBV19 combines with J gene TRBJ1-6; 7 bases fit TRBD1. Losses at the gene ends were 7 bases for V and 5 bases for J; bases not matched to a gene: 8. The CDR3 is 15 amino acids. Germline lookup yields CDR1 LNHDA and CDR2 SQIVND (reference sequence). The CDR3 spells CASNLGTGDNSPLHF. The CDR3 nucleotides read TGTGCCAGTAATCTTGGTACAGGGGATAATTCACCCCTCCACTTT. The full variable domain, completed using reference TRBV19 and TRBJ1-6, is DGGITQSPKYLFRKEGQNVTLSCEQNLNHDAMYWYRQDPGQGLRLIYYSQIVNDFQKGDIAEGYSVSREKKESFPLTVTSAQKNPTAFYLCASNLGTGDNSPLHFGNGTRLTVT.

The V and J genes are TRBV6-5 and TRBJ2-2; D is ambiguous. The CDR3 has 16 amino acids. The germline gives CDR1 MNHEY, CDR2 SVGAGI. Trimming removed 5 bases from V and 3 bases from J, with 16 bases in between. CDR3 nucleotide sequence: TGTGCCAGCAGTCCAATACCCCCATCCGACACCGGGGAGCTGTTTTTT. Translating gives CASSPIPPSDTGELFF.

In its sample, this clonotype was seen a few times. The rearrangement uses TRBV15 and TRBJ2-1; 7 bases fit TRBD2. Germline assignment: CDR1 LNHNV and CDR2 YYDKDF (reference sequence). V shed 5 bases and J 8 bases; nucleotides not matched to a gene: 9. The CDR3 sequence is 14 residues long. The chain's CDR3 is CATSVGLEGDEQFF. For the CDR3, the DNA is TGTGCCACCAGCGTCGGACTAGAAGGTGATGAGCAGTTCTTC.

This clonotype occurred a few times. The rearrangement links TRBV6-6 to TRBJ2-7; no firm D call. The V gene lost 5 bases and the J gene lost 3 bases, with 11 bases spanning the gap. Per the germline V gene, CDR1 is MNHNY and CDR2 is SVGAGI (reference sequence). The CDR3 length is 13 residues. CDR3 in DNA: TGTGCCAGCAGTAGAGTTAGGGACTACGAGCAGTACTTC. It specifies CASSRVRDYEQYF.

This clonotype was seen a few times. The V gene is TRBV5-4, the J gene TRBJ2-2, with D perhaps matching TRBD1 (5 bases). The CDR3 has 12 amino acids. Germline V lookup: CDR1 SGHNT, CDR2 YYREEE (reference sequence). V was cut by 7 bases and J by 6 bases, with 10 bases left in between. Written as DNA, the CDR3 is TGTGCCAGCTCCAGGGATCCCGGGGAGCTGTTTTTT. Its translation: CASSRDPGELFF.

This clonotype appeared a few times. This chain links TRBV6-5 with TRBJ2-6; possible D gene TRBD2, 6 bases. The V end was cut by 0 bases, the J end by 0 bases, with 18 bases between. Germline-derived CDR1 and CDR2 are MNHEY and SVGAGI. This CDR3 has 20 residues. The CDR3 here is CASSYSTSEGFTSGANVLTF. CDR3 nucleotide sequence: TGTGCCAGCAGTTACTCAACTTCGGAGGGGTTTACCTCTGGGGCCAACGTCCTGACTTTC.

This chain links TRBV28 with TRBJ2-5; D unresolved. The germline V gene has CDR1 MDHEN and CDR2 SYDVKM. The CDR3 sequence is 14 residues long. The germline V and J ends were trimmed by 6 bases and 2 bases, with 13 bases remaining between them. CDR3: CASSLRAPQETQYF. CDR3 bases: TGTGCCAGCAGCCTTCGCGCCCCGCAAGAGACCCAGTACTTC. Full variable domain (rest looked up from reference TRBV28 and TRBJ2-5): DVKVTQSSRYLVKRTGEKVFLECVQDMDHENMFWYRQDPGLGLRLIYFSYDVKMKEKGDIPEGYSVSREKKERFSLILESASTNQTSMYLCASSLRAPQETQYFGPGTRLLVL.

This clonotype was picked up one time. The rearrangement uses TRBV28 and TRBJ2-7, with a tentative D call TRBD2 (7 bases). CDR3 size: 13 residues. V was shortened by 7 bases and J by 4 bases, with 14 bases between the two germline ends. CDR1 MDHEN and CDR2 SYDVKM come from the germline V gene. CDR3 DNA sequence: TGTGCCAGCACCCGGGGAGGGGGTTACGAGCAGTACTTC. Translating gives CASTRGGGYEQYF.

The chain carries TRBV10-3 and TRBJ1-2; D is unclear. V was clipped by 0 bases and J by 4 bases, with 3 bases between them. The germline V gene has CDR1 ENHRY and CDR2 SYGVKD. The CDR3 is 12 amino acids. CDR3: CAISESLYGYTF. The CDR3 nucleotides are TGTGCCATCAGTGAGTCCCTCTATGGCTACACCTTC.

In its sample, this clonotype was seen once. A read error may explain this, as a much larger clone is one base away. V is TRBV7-9 and J is TRBJ2-7; 9 bases match TRBD2. From germline, CDR1 is SEHNR and CDR2 FQNEAQ (reference sequence). This CDR3 is 14 amino acids long. The CDR3 DNA is TGTGCCAGCAGTGAGCTAGCGGGACCCTACGAGCGGTACTTC. The encoded protein is CASSELAGPYERYF. The variable domain in full, completed from reference TRBV7-9 and TRBJ2-7, reads DTGVSQNPRHKITKRGQNVTFRCDPISEHNRLYWYRQTLGQGPEFLTYFQNEAQLEKSRLLSDRFSAERPKGSFSTLEIQRTEQGDSAMYLCASSELAGPYERYFGPGTRLTVT.

The chain combines TRBV29-1 with TRBJ1-6; D is unclear. Looked up from germline, CDR1 is SQVTM and CDR2 is ANQGSEA. The CDR3 loop spans 10 amino acids. The V gene lost 8 bases and the J gene lost 9 bases, with 8 bases spanning the gap. The chain's CDR3 is CSYPGSPLHF. Here the CDR3 DNA reads TGCAGCTACCCGGGTTCACCCCTCCACTTT.

This clonotype turned up a few times. The chain combines TRBV27 with TRBJ2-7; D remains ambiguous. CDR1 is MNHEY and CDR2 is SMNVEV in the germline V gene (reference sequence). Trimming cost V 3 bases and J 0 bases, with 9 bases left between them. This CDR3 contains 14 residues. The CDR3 coding sequence is TGTGCCAGCAGTTTCACCAAGAGCTCCTACGAGCAGTACTTC. Translation: CASSFTKSSYEQYF.

This clonotype was detected ten times or more. V gene TRBV29-1 combines with J gene TRBJ1-2; 9 nucleotides agree with TRBD1. The ends lost 5 bases at V and 3 bases at J; junction bases unmatched: 4. This CDR3 spans 13 amino acids. The germline gives CDR1 SQVTM, CDR2 ANQGSEA. The CDR3 region is CSVHRGPDYGYTF. CDR3 sequence (DNA): TGCAGCGTTCACAGGGGGCCCGACTATGGCTACACCTTC.

The chain employs TRBV7-9 and TRBJ1-1, with D unclear. V lost 4 bases to trimming and J lost 1 base, with 10 bases between them. Germline lookup yields CDR1 SEHNR and CDR2 FQNEAQ (reference sequence). The CDR3 extends over 14 amino acids. The CDR3 loop reads CASSSRRGNTEAFF. The CDR3 DNA reads as TGTGCCAGCAGCTCGAGACGAGGGAACACTGAAGCTTTCTTT.

Notes on this clonotype: At one boundary the junction diverges from the germline segment, which might be a read error. The rearrangement uses TRBV18 and TRBJ2-5; D is ambiguous. The CDR3 has 13 amino acids. In germline, CDR1 is KGHSH, CDR2 LQKENI. The CDR3 region has the DNA TGTGCCAGCTCACCTGCCCTTCTGGAGACCCAGTGCTTC. Its translation is CASSPALLETQCF.

The chain has TRBV5-1 and TRBJ2-3; D not certain. The CDR3 totals 13 residues. Trimming took off 2 bases at V and 0 bases at J, with 4 bases between the two ends. Germline loops: CDR1 SGHRS, CDR2 YFSETQ. The DNA of the CDR3 is TGCGCCAGCAGCTTTGAGAGCACAGATACGCAGTATTTT. Translated, it gives CASSFESTDTQYF.

This clonotype showed up many times. V and J are TRBV10-3 and TRBJ1-1, with D possibly TRBD1 on 5 matching bases. The CDR3 loop spans 18 amino acids. Germline V gives CDR1 ENHRY, CDR2 SYGVKD. Trimming removed 2 bases from V and 1 base from J, with 20 bases in between. CDR3 sequence reads: CAISEVWVGGGSNTEAFF. The CDR3 DNA is TGTGCCATCAGTGAGGTCTGGGTCGGCGGGGGTTCGAACACTGAAGCTTTCTTT.